Following are 6 T cell receptor beta chains from one sample sequenced in a study of molecular identifiers for immune sequencing clone quantification. TCRdb reprocessed the PCR reads via MiXCR and lists one record per CDR3 protein. The sample records just under 650,000 distinct CDR3 sequences, 20% being singletons. Source material: naive CD8+ T cells from blood, with Jurkat cell RNA spiked in. The subset was: FACS-sorted CD8+CD4-CCR7+CD45RA+ naive T cells. These receptors all stem from a human donor in good health. Some libraries in this study had Jurkat cell RNA spiked in.

The sample holds a few counts of this clonotype. The rearrangement links TRBV5-4 to TRBJ2-7; D remains unclear. The germline V gene encodes CDR1 SGHNT and CDR2 YYREEE (reference sequence). V was clipped by 6 bases and J by 6 bases, with 16 bases between them. This CDR3 is 13 amino acids long. The CDR3 spells CASTLEGRVEQYF. Here the CDR3 DNA reads TGTGCCAGCACCTTAGAAGGTAGGGTCGAGCAGTACTTC.

Regarding this clonotype: Possible read error: a much larger clone is one base away. The chain couples TRBV7-2 to TRBJ1-4, with TRBD1 as a possible D gene (6 bases). Trimming shortened V by 5 bases and J by 6 bases, and 19 bases separated the two germline ends. Germline CDR1 is SGHTA and CDR2 is FQGNSA. The length of the CDR3 is 16 residues. The CDR3 coding sequence is TGTGCCAGCAGCATTGGCGGCCCGGGGGCGCATGAAAAACTGTTTTTT. Residues: CASSIGGPGAHEKLFF. The full variable domain, with the rest looked up from reference TRBV7-2 and TRBJ1-4, is GAGVSQSPSNKVTEKGKDVELRCDPISGHTALYWYRQSLGQGLEFLIYFQGNSAPDKSGLPSDRFSAERTGGSVSTLTIQRTQQEDSAVYLCASSIGGPGAHEKLFFGSGTQLSVL.

This clonotype was picked up many times. The chain couples TRBV12-5 to TRBJ1-4; D uncertain. The CDR3 has 16 residues. Trimming pared 1 base from V and 0 bases from J, leaving 9 bases between. The germline V gene has CDR1 LGHNT and CDR2 FRNRAP. The CDR3 bases are TGTGCTAGTGGTTTGGCCGCCGGTGCAACTAATGAAAAACTGTTTTTT. Translated, it gives CASGLAAGATNEKLFF.

This clonotype was observed many times. The chain carries TRBV9 and TRBJ2-3; the D is unclear. The CDR3 runs 12 residues. Trimming cost V 5 bases and J 3 bases, with 7 bases left between them. Germline V gives CDR1 SGDLS, CDR2 YYNGEE. The CDR3 loop is CASSVGTDTQYF. The CDR3, as DNA: TGTGCCAGCAGTGTCGGTACAGATACGCAGTATTTT.

This clonotype was seen ten or more times. The rearrangement uses TRBV28 and TRBJ1-2, with D possibly TRBD1 on 6 matching bases. CDR1 is MDHEN and CDR2 is SYDVKM in the germline V gene. Trimming left V 6 bases short and J 4 bases short, with 9 bases between. The CDR3 length is 12 residues. The CDR3 DNA reads TGTGCCAGCAGGTGGGGGCCCTATGGCTACACCTTC. Its translation: CASRWGPYGYTF.

Remarks on this clonotype: This could be a read error, since a much larger clone is one nucleotide away. Here the CDR3 omits its conserved ending phenylalanine or tryptophan, so a read error is the likely source. The V gene is TRBV7-9, the J gene TRBJ2-5; 9 bases agree with TRBD2. This CDR3 has 16 residues. CDR1 SEHNR and CDR2 FQNEAQ come from the germline V gene (reference sequence). V gave up 4 bases and J gave up 2 bases; unmatched junction bases: 8. The CDR3 region is CASSSVLAGEQETQYS. CDR3 sequence (DNA): TGTGCCAGCAGCTCTGTTTTAGCGGGAGAACAAGAGACCCAGTACTCC.